There are a few counts of the clone carrying this T cell receptor (beta chain). The target antigen is unknown. CDR1 MGHDK and CDR2 SYGVNS come from the germline V gene. The trim removed 1 base at V and 10 bases at J, leaving 6 bases unmatched. This CDR3 comprises 14 residues. During its preparation, the TCRbeta library received unique molecular identifiers. TCRdb passed the PCR reads through MiXCR, listing each CDR3 protein once. There are some 600,000 distinct CDR3 sequences in the sample; roughly 13% occur only once, and around 2.2% lies in the top ten. This sample was taken from a study of T-cell reconstitution after alpha-beta-depleted transplantation in children. General study results and limits: A year post-transplant, T-cell counts and diversity derived mostly from newly produced T cells. It was reported that alpha-beta T cells came from several hundred expanded graft clones (about two months after transplant). Surviving recipient T cells and thymic progenitors accounted for the high day-60 TCRbeta diversity observed in some patients.

The V gene is TRBV25-1, the J gene TRBJ2-7, with 11 bases identical to TRBD2. The input for sequencing was PBMCs, mostly from graft donor cells, taken 360 days after TCRalphabeta/CD19-depleted stem cell transplant. This TCR was sampled from a male patient younger than 18 who had a stem cell transplant for acute myeloid leukemia, so the T cells may come from the graft donor. The CDR3 sequence: CASSELTSGSAQYF. The CDR3 DNA sequence: TGTGCCAGCAGTGAATTAACTAGCGGGAGCGCTCAGTACTTC.